Listed below are T cell receptor beta chains from one sample, sequenced in a study of T-cell reconstitution after alpha-beta-depleted transplantation in children. TCRdb recomputed calls from the PCR reads with MiXCR, one row per CDR3 protein. The data show about 360,000 distinct CDR3 sequences, with less than 15% seen just once and 4.3% held by the top ten. Source: PBMCs, taken from the stem cell graft. The receptors stem from a human donor who donated a stem cell graft to a child with Fanconi anemia. Each CDR3 is given with its conserved first and last residue. The D gene is left open where the match is weak. Clone size appears in some rows only: once, few, many, or a class for an expanded clone.

j_gene,abundance,v_gene,d_gene,CDR3aa,CDR3nt
TRBJ1-3,NA,TRBV29-1,NA,CSVEIAMGNTIYF,TGCAGCGTTGAAATAGCCATGGGAAACACCATATATTTT
TRBJ1-6,NA,TRBV4-2,NA,CASSLGGSGSPLHF,TGTGCCAGCAGCCTCGGGGGCTCGGGTTCACCCCTCCACTTT
TRBJ1-5,NA,TRBV28,NA,CASSLGHLNQPQHF,TGTGCCAGCAGTTTGGGACATCTAAATCAGCCCCAGCATTTT
TRBJ2-5,few,TRBV5-1,NA,CASSDQGRGGETQYF,TGCGCCAGCAGCGATCAGGGTAGAGGAGGAGAGACCCAGTACTTC
TRBJ2-3,many,TRBV20-1,TRBD2,CSARNLAGALTQYF,TGCAGTGCTAGAAACCTAGCGGGGGCCCTTACGCAGTATTTT
TRBJ2-7,NA,TRBV15,NA,CATSRSGTSGQQYF,TGTGCCACCAGCAGATCCGGGACATCGGGCCAGCAGTACTTC
TRBJ1-5,NA,TRBV7-2,NA,CASSFGGFRPQHF,TGTGCCAGCAGCTTTGGCGGGTTTAGGCCCCAGCATTTT
TRBJ2-3,NA,TRBV11-2,NA,CASSPGKGDTQYF,TGTGCCAGCAGCCCGGGGAAGGGAGATACGCAGTATTTT
TRBJ2-1,many,TRBV5-6,NA,CASSFTASGEQFF,TGTGCCAGCAGCTTTACAGCCTCTGGGGAGCAGTTCTTC
TRBJ2-2,few,TRBV4-1,NA,CASSQDLPGSLTNTGELFF,TGCGCCAGCAGCCAAGATTTGCCGGGGTCCCTAACGAACACCGGGGAGCTGTTTTTT
TRBJ2-3,NA,TRBV7-2,TRBD2,CASSYRLAGGADTQYF,TGTGCCAGCAGCTACCGACTAGCGGGGGGCGCAGATACGCAGTATTTT
TRBJ2-1,many,TRBV5-8,NA,CASSLRLVSYNEQFF,TGTGCCAGCAGCCTCCGACTAGTGTCCTACAATGAGCAGTTCTTC
TRBJ2-1,NA,TRBV7-8,NA,CASSFLAGWDGEQFF,TGTGCCAGCAGCTTTTTGGCAGGGTGGGACGGTGAGCAGTTCTTC
TRBJ1-1,few,TRBV12-3/TRBV12-4,NA,CASEALAGNTEAFF,TGTGCCAGCGAAGCCCTGGCCGGGAACACTGAAGCTTTCTTT
TRBJ2-7,few,TRBV2,NA,CASSPRGESLSYEQYF,TGTGCCAGCAGTCCCAGGGGGGAGTCCCTCTCCTACGAGCAGTACTTC
TRBJ2-3,many,TRBV29-1,TRBD1,CSVDTGADTQYF,TGCAGCGTTGACACAGGGGCAGATACGCAGTATTTT
TRBJ1-6,few,TRBV12-3/TRBV12-4,NA,CASSSYNSPLHF,TGTGCCAGCAGTTCTTATAATTCACCCCTCCACTTT
TRBJ1-1,few,TRBV28,NA,CASSFKREAFF,TGTGCCAGCAGTTTTAAGCGGGAAGCTTTCTTT
TRBJ2-4,many,TRBV12-5,NA,CASGLVDRNIQYF,TGTGCTAGTGGTTTGGTGGACAGAAACATTCAGTACTTC
TRBJ1-1,few,TRBV10-3,NA,CAISQGMNTEAFF,TGTGCCATCAGTCAGGGAATGAACACTGAAGCTTTCTTT
TRBJ2-3,NA,TRBV7-6,TRBD1,CASSSGQGRPTDTQYF,TGTGCCAGCAGCTCAGGACAGGGGAGACCCACAGATACGCAGTATTTT
TRBJ1-1,few,TRBV12-3/TRBV12-4,TRBD1,CASGSTGGTLAEAFF,TGTGCCAGCGGCTCGACAGGGGGGACTTTGGCTGAAGCTTTCTTT
TRBJ2-3,NA,TRBV29-1,NA,CSGSGTRLADTQYF,TGCAGCGGCTCCGGGACAAGGTTGGCAGATACGCAGTATTTT
TRBJ2-2,NA,TRBV5-6,TRBD1,CASSSARQGWTGELFF,TGTGCCAGCAGCTCCGCCCGACAGGGATGGACCGGGGAGCTGTTTTTT
TRBJ2-5,NA,TRBV12-3/TRBV12-4,TRBD1,CASSLGGTGTVETQYF,TGTGCCAGCAGTTTAGGGGGGACAGGGACAGTGGAGACCCAGTACTTC
TRBJ2-1,NA,TRBV12-3/TRBV12-4,TRBD2,CASSPSAGARSSF,TGTGCCAGCAGTCCTTCAGCGGGGGCGAGGAGTTCGTTC
TRBJ1-1,NA,TRBV5-1,TRBD1,CASSSPGQVNTEAFF,TGCGCCAGCAGCTCACCGGGACAGGTGAACACTGAAGCTTTCTTT
TRBJ2-2,many,TRBV4-3,NA,CASSQGHNTGELFF,TGCGCCAGCAGCCAAGGGCATAACACCGGGGAGCTGTTTTTT
TRBJ1-4,many,TRBV6-1,NA,CASSQGTWNEKLFF,TGTGCCAGCAGCCAGGGGACGTGGAATGAAAAACTGTTTTTT
TRBJ1-1,NA,TRBV12-3/TRBV12-4,NA,CASSPTGLLNTEAFF,TGTGCCAGCAGTCCTACAGGGCTTTTGAACACTGAAGCTTTCTTT
TRBJ1-2,NA,TRBV7-9,TRBD1,CASSLVLGQGRYYGYTF,TGTGCCAGCAGCTTAGTGCTCGGACAGGGGCGCTACTATGGCTACACCTTC
TRBJ2-5,few,TRBV5-5,TRBD1,CASSLGQGGQETQYF,TGTGCCAGCAGCTTGGGACAGGGGGGCCAAGAGACCCAGTACTTC
TRBJ1-2,NA,TRBV18,NA,CASSPRTDSYGYTF,TGTGCCAGCTCACCAAGGACAGATTCCTATGGCTACACCTTC
TRBJ2-3,few,TRBV29-1,TRBD1,CSVRGQGRTTDTQYF,TGCAGCGTAAGGGGGCAGGGGCGGACCACAGATACGCAGTATTTT
TRBJ2-5,NA,TRBV20-1,TRBD1,CSASAYGQGDETQYF,TGCAGTGCTAGCGCGTACGGACAGGGGGACGAGACCCAGTACTTC
TRBJ1-1,NA,TRBV5-5,NA,CVSSFQSENTEAFF,TGTGTCAGCAGCTTTCAATCGGAGAACACTGAAGCTTTCTTT
TRBJ1-1,few,TRBV20-1,NA,CSARPGGNTEAFF,TGCAGTGCTAGACCCGGGGGGAACACTGAAGCTTTCTTT
TRBJ2-3,few,TRBV20-1,NA,CSARDAASTPDTQYF,TGCAGTGCTAGAGATGCAGCCTCTACCCCTGATACGCAGTATTTT
TRBJ2-7,NA,TRBV6-2/TRBV6-3,TRBD1,CASSYGTGMHEQYF,TGTGCCAGCTCATACGGGACAGGGATGCACGAGCAGTACTTC
TRBJ2-2,many,TRBV5-1,NA,CASSLGTGRTGELFF,TGCGCCAGCAGCTTGGGAACAGGGCGGACCGGGGAGCTGTTTTTT
TRBJ2-7,many,TRBV7-8,NA,CASSFEDSPIYEQYF,TGTGCCAGCAGCTTTGAGGACAGTCCTATCTACGAGCAGTACTTC
TRBJ2-1,many,TRBV24-1,TRBD1,CATSDPSGQGGYNEQFF,TGTGCCACCAGTGATCCGTCCGGACAGGGGGGCTACAATGAGCAGTTCTTC
TRBJ1-4,few,TRBV2,NA,CASKKATNEKLFF,TGTGCCAGCAAAAAGGCAACTAATGAAAAACTGTTTTTT
TRBJ2-6,NA,TRBV6-2/TRBV6-3,TRBD1,CASRDGTGRAGANVLTF,TGTGCCAGCAGAGATGGGACAGGGCGCGCTGGGGCCAACGTCCTGACTTTC
TRBJ2-1,many,TRBV2,TRBD1,CASGGQGPFF,TGTGCCAGCGGGGGACAGGGTCCGTTCTTC
TRBJ1-1,NA,TRBV6-1,TRBD1,CASSAGGVAAEAFF,TGTGCCAGCAGTGCAGGGGGCGTTGCGGCTGAAGCTTTCTTT
TRBJ2-2,few,TRBV27,NA,CASSPTQGYTGELFF,TGTGCCAGCAGTCCCACACAGGGATACACCGGGGAGCTGTTTTTT
TRBJ1-2,few,TRBV2,NA,CASSEYLNYGYTF,TGTGCCAGCAGTGAATACCTCAACTATGGCTACACCTTC
TRBJ1-6,NA,TRBV19,TRBD1,CASRDRVRNSPLHF,TGTGCCAGCCGGGACAGGGTACGGAATTCACCCCTCCACTTT
TRBJ1-6,few,TRBV28,NA,CASTGLLGVSPLHF,TGTGCCAGCACGGGACTTTTGGGGGTTTCACCCCTCCACTTT
TRBJ2-5,many,TRBV5-1,TRBD2,CASSLVASGQETQYF,TGCGCCAGCAGCTTGGTGGCTAGCGGACAAGAGACCCAGTACTTC
TRBJ2-1,NA,TRBV9,NA,CASSPGESSYNEQFF,TGTGCCAGCAGCCCAGGGGAGAGCTCCTACAATGAGCAGTTCTTC
TRBJ2-1,few,TRBV6-4,TRBD1,CASSAQGGYEQFF,TGTGCCAGCAGTGCACAGGGGGGCTATGAGCAGTTCTTC